Below are 22 T cell receptor beta chains sequenced from a single sample in a study of blood T cell repertoires in COVID-19. Assay: immunoSEQ multiplex PCR; the TCRdb copy retains only in-frame clones and omits some. The sample lists hundreds of thousands of clones, 87% occurring once. The sequenced material came from peripheral blood. The receptors originated from a man aged 18 to 30 with active or convalescent COVID-19.

Here the CDR3 reads CSPSDTQYF. CDR3 bases: TGCAGCCCCTCAGATACGCAGTATTTT. This chain uses TRBV29-1 with TRBJ2-3, with no clear D. Germline V gives CDR1 SQVTM, CDR2 ANQGSEA. This CDR3 spans 9 amino acids. V was pared by 8 bases and J by 4 bases, with 4 bases between.

The chain links TRBV9 to TRBJ1-5, with D tentatively TRBD1 (5 bases). The CDR3 has 16 amino acids. Germline CDR1 and CDR2: SGDLS and YYNGEE. V was cut by 4 bases and J by 5 bases, with 19 bases left in between. This chain's CDR3 is CASSPHPGVGDQPQHF. In DNA form, the CDR3 reads TGTGCCAGCAGCCCTCACCCGGGGGTGGGGGATCAGCCCCAGCATTTT.

The chain uses TRBV12-3 or TRBV12-4 and TRBJ2-4; a possible D gene is TRBD1 (5 bases). This CDR3 comprises 13 residues. Trimming removed 6 bases at V and 5 bases at J, with 11 bases between. The CDR3 spells CASSSPTENIQYF. CDR3 nucleotide sequence: TGTGCCAGCAGCTCCCCGACAGAAAACATTCAGTACTTC.

The V gene is TRBV18, the J gene TRBJ2-7, with D perhaps matching TRBD2 (6 bases). The CDR3 spans 15 residues. CDR1 KGHSH and CDR2 LQKENI come from the germline V gene. Trimming left V 3 bases short and J 4 bases short, with 16 bases between. CDR3 DNA: TGTGCCAGCTCACCCCCCGGCGAGGGGAGGTACGAGCAGTACTTC. Protein product: CASSPPGEGRYEQYF.

J is TRBJ1-4 and V is TRBV28; 11 bases are shared with TRBD1. This CDR3 region has 16 residues. Germline V gene data show CDR1 as MDHEN and CDR2 as SYDVKM. Trimming took 1 base from V and 6 from J; bases not matched to a gene: 4. The CDR3 nucleotides read TGTGCCAGCAGTTTATACCCGGGACAGGGGGATGAAAAACTGTTTTTT. Protein sequence: CASSLYPGQGDEKLFF.

The V gene is TRBV27, the J gene TRBJ2-2, with 9 bases aligning to TRBD2. Germline CDR1 and CDR2: MNHEY and SMNVEV (reference sequence). This CDR3 spans 16 amino acids. V shed 3 bases and J 3 bases; nucleotides not matched to a gene: 5. The DNA for the CDR3 is TGTGCCAGCAGTTTCCCAGCGGGGGGTTACACCGGGGAGCTGTTTTTT. Its protein is CASSFPAGGYTGELFF.

This chain links TRBV12-3 or TRBV12-4 with TRBJ2-2; D not resolved. This CDR3 spans 13 amino acids. Trimming stripped 6 bases from V and 6 bases from J, with 11 bases between. In DNA, the CDR3 is TGTGCCAGCAGCCTTAGCTACTCCGGGGAGCTGTTTTTT. Protein: CASSLSYSGELFF.

This chain joins TRBV6-5 and TRBJ2-1, with 8 nucleotides matching TRBD2. Germline trimming cut 6 bases from V and 4 bases from J; bases unmatched to any gene: 5. The CDR3 has 14 amino acids. CDR1 and CDR2 from the germline V gene are MNHEY and SVGAGI. The DNA of the CDR3 is TGTGCCAGCAGACTAGCGGTTACTTACAATGAGCAGTTCTTC. Amino acids: CASRLAVTYNEQFF.

The chain couples TRBV6-5 to TRBJ1-5; D uncertain. V shed 0 bases and J shed 2 bases, with 8 bases lying between them. The CDR3 sequence is 15 residues long. From germline, CDR1 is MNHEY and CDR2 SVGAGI. CDR3 protein: CASSYSRFGNQPQHF. The CDR3 DNA reads as TGTGCCAGCAGTTACTCCCGGTTTGGCAATCAGCCCCAGCATTTT.

This chain uses TRBV18 with TRBJ2-3, with D maybe TRBD1 (5 bases). Germline V lookup: CDR1 KGHSH, CDR2 LQKENI. Trimming removed 1 base from V and 2 bases from J, with 10 bases in between. CDR3 length: 15 amino acids. The CDR3 DNA reads TGTGCCAGCTCACCACAGAGACAGTCCACAGATACGCAGTATTTT. It encodes CASSPQRQSTDTQYF. The full variable domain, with the rest looked up from reference TRBV18 and TRBJ2-3, is NAGVMQNPRHLVRRRGQEARLRCSPMKGHSHVYWYRQLPEEGLKFMVYLQKENIIDESGMPKERFSAEFPKEGPSILRIQQVVRGDSAAYFCASSPQRQSTDTQYFGPGTRLTVL.

The chain couples TRBV24-1 to TRBJ2-6, with D tentatively TRBD1 (6 bases). CDR1 is KGHDR and CDR2 is SFDVKD in the germline V gene. The CDR3 runs 17 residues. V lost 1 base, J lost 0 bases, and 9 bases lay in between. CDR3 nucleotide sequence: TGTGCCACCAGTGATTTAACAGGGTCCTCTGGGGCCAACGTCCTGACTTTC. This translates into CATSDLTGSSGANVLTF.

The chain links TRBV2 to TRBJ1-5, with 9 bases that match TRBD1. Losses at the gene ends were 7 bases for V and 2 bases for J; bases not matched to a gene: 6. Germline loops: CDR1 SNHLY, CDR2 FYNNEI. The CDR3 loop spans 15 amino acids. The CDR3 region is CASTTGGAGNQPQHF. CDR3 sequence (DNA): TGTGCCAGCACCACAGGGGGCGCCGGCAATCAGCCCCAGCATTTT.

The gene calls are TRBV3-1 (or the pseudogene TRBV3-2) and TRBJ2-3, with D perhaps TRBD1 (5 bases). The CDR3 is 16 amino acids. Germline V CDR1 and CDR2: LGHDT, YNNKEL (reference sequence). V was trimmed by 1 base and J by 2 bases, leaving 13 bases between them. CDR3 DNA sequence: TGTGCCAGCAGCCAAGGAGATGGACACAACACAGATACGCAGTATTTT. Translating gives CASSQGDGHNTDTQYF.

The chain recombines TRBV4-3 with TRBJ2-7; 10 bases line up with TRBD1. Germline V lookup: CDR1 LGHNA, CDR2 YSLEER. The CDR3 totals 18 residues. Trimming took 2 bases from V and 5 from J; bases not matched to a gene: 15. The DNA for the CDR3 is TGCGCCAGCAGCCAACTACTCGTCCCGGGACAGGGGTTGCACGAGCAGTACTTC. Its protein product is CASSQLLVPGQGLHEQYF.

V usage is TRBV6-5 and J usage is TRBJ1-2, with 8 bases fitting TRBD1. CDR1 is MNHEY and CDR2 is SVGAGI in the germline V gene. The CDR3 runs to 13 residues. V lost 7 bases to trimming and J lost 3 bases; unmatched junction nucleotides: 4. Here the CDR3 DNA reads TGTGCCAGCACCCAGGACAGGGACTATGGCTACACCTTC. It codes for CASTQDRDYGYTF.

This CDR3 is CASNPVEAFF. CDR3 bases: TGTGCCAGCAATCCAGTTGAAGCTTTCTTT. The chain joins TRBV11-3 to TRBJ1-1; D gene uncertain. This CDR3 is 10 amino acids long. The V gene's germline CDR1 is SGHNT and CDR2 YENEEA. Trimming left V 7 bases short and J 7 bases short, with 7 bases between.

J is TRBJ1-2 and V is TRBV7-8, with a tentative D call TRBD1 (5 bases). Trimming took 1 base from V and 2 from J, leaving 11 bases between them. The CDR3 loop spans 15 amino acids. Germline V gives CDR1 SGHVS, CDR2 FQNEAQ. CDR3 sequence: CASSLGQSPNYGYTF. The DNA for the CDR3 is TGTGCCAGCAGCTTAGGACAGAGTCCAAACTATGGCTACACCTTC.

J is TRBJ2-5 and V is TRBV9; 10 positions match TRBD2. The V segment lost 4 bases and the J segment 2 bases; nucleotides outside the gene matches: 8. Germline CDR1 is SGDLS and CDR2 is YYNGEE. The CDR3 is made up of 16 amino acids. This chain's CDR3 is CASSPRSSGGQETQYF. CDR3 nucleotides: TGTGCCAGCAGCCCCCGTTCTAGCGGGGGTCAAGAGACCCAGTACTTC.

J is TRBJ1-3 and V is TRBV9, with D unclear. V shed 0 bases and J shed 8 bases, with 12 bases lying between them. CDR3 length: 14 residues. Germline values: CDR1 SGDLS, CDR2 YYNGEE. CDR3: CASSVDRVIDTIYF. CDR3 coding DNA: TGTGCCAGCAGCGTAGACAGAGTGATAGACACCATATATTTT.

The V gene is TRBV7-9, the J gene TRBJ1-4, with TRBD1 matching over 7 bases. The V gene's germline CDR1 is SEHNR and CDR2 FQNEAQ (reference sequence). The CDR3 has 14 amino acids. J lost 4 bases, V lost 3 bases, and 2 bases had no gene match. CDR3 residues: CASSFRDSNEKLFF. CDR3 DNA: TGTGCCAGCAGCTTCCGGGACAGTAATGAAAAACTGTTTTTT.

The chain uses TRBV27 and TRBJ2-7; D is unclear. The CDR3 length is 14 residues. From germline, CDR1 is MNHEY and CDR2 SMNVEV (reference sequence). V was cut by 2 bases and J by 3 bases, with 11 bases left in between. This CDR3 is CASSLAASLYEQYF. DNA for the CDR3: TGTGCCAGCAGTTTAGCGGCCTCTCTCTACGAGCAGTACTTC.

The chain has TRBV6-5 and TRBJ1-2, with D uncertain. The CDR3 runs 14 residues. Trimming took off 10 bases at V and 1 base at J, with 16 bases between the two ends. Germline assignment: CDR1 MNHEY and CDR2 SVGAGI. DNA of the CDR3: TGTGCCACCCTACCTAGGAGGTTTAACTATGGCTACACCTTC. Translating gives CATLPRRFNYGYTF.